A single sample gave rise to the 20 T cell receptor beta chains below, sequenced in a study of cytomegalovirus exposure and HLA in healthy donors. The PCR ran on 60 Vbeta and 13 Jbeta primers. TCRdb's copy holds only in-frame clones and misses some; the assay was immunoSEQ multiplex PCR. The repertoire holds 150,000 to 200,000 clones, with 76% as singletons. The material sequenced was PBMCs. The receptors originated from a man aged 18 to 30 in good health and CMV-seronegative.

The chain joins TRBV5-6 to TRBJ1-3; 8 bases agree with TRBD1. The trim removed 3 bases at V and 4 bases at J, leaving 3 bases unmatched. Germline V gene sequence: CDR1 SGHDT, CDR2 YYEEEE. The CDR3 is 14 amino acids. The CDR3: CASSSRQGGNTIYF. Here the CDR3 DNA reads TGTGCCAGCAGCTCGCGACAGGGGGGAAACACCATATATTTT. The whole variable domain, remainder taken from reference TRBV5-6 and TRBJ1-3, is DAGVTQSPTHLIKTRGQQVTLRCSPKSGHDTVSWYQQALGQGPQFIFQYYEEEERQRGNFPDRFSGHQFPNYSSELNVNALLLGDSALYLCASSSRQGGNTIYFGEGSWLTVV.

The rearrangement links TRBV7-6 to TRBJ1-5, with D maybe TRBD1 (6 bases). V shed 5 bases and J shed 4 bases, with 9 bases lying between them. Germline V lookup: CDR1 SGHVS, CDR2 FNYEAQ. The CDR3 has 13 amino acids. CDR3 in DNA: TGTGCCAGCAGCGCCCAGGGGAATCAGCCCCAGCATTTT. Amino acids: CASSAQGNQPQHF.

This clone has only a few counts. The rearrangement links TRBV6-1 to TRBJ1-5, with D unresolved. V was shortened by 5 bases and J by 0 bases, with 8 bases between the two germline ends. Germline CDR1 reads MNHNS; CDR2 reads SASEGT. This CDR3 contains 14 residues. As DNA, the CDR3 is TGTGCCAGCAGTTTCACACATAGCAATCAGCCCCAGCATTTT. Translating it yields CASSFTHSNQPQHF.

CDR3 loop: CASSTWEQGPGELFF. CDR3 nucleotides: TGTGCCAGCAGCACGTGGGAACAGGGACCCGGGGAGCTGTTTTTT. The chain has TRBV6-5 and TRBJ2-2, with D perhaps TRBD1 (6 bases). The CDR3 covers 15 residues. Germline assignment: CDR1 MNHEY and CDR2 SVGAGI. Deletions cut 6 bases from V and 6 bases from J, with 17 bases between.

The J gene is TRBJ2-1, the V gene TRBV7-3, with 7 bases identical to TRBD2. This CDR3 has 14 amino acids. The germline V gene encodes CDR1 SGHTA and CDR2 FQGTGA. V shed 2 bases, J shed 8 bases, and the junction held 6 bases outside the gene matches. CDR3 DNA: TGTGCCAGCAGCTTAGGCGGGAGCTTCGATGAGCAGTTCTTC. This encodes CASSLGGSFDEQFF. Filled out from reference TRBV7-3 and TRBJ2-1, the complete variable domain reads GAGVSQTPSNKVTEKGKYVELRCDPISGHTALYWYRQSLGQGPEFLIYFQGTGAADDSGLPNDRFFAVRPEGSVSTLKIQRTERGDSAVYLCASSLGGSFDEQFFGPGTRLTVL.

The rearrangement uses TRBV7-8 and TRBJ2-1, with D possibly TRBD2 on 6 matching bases. The length of the CDR3 is 13 residues. The germline CDR1 and CDR2 sequences are SGHVS and FQNEAQ. Deletions cut 1 base from V and 9 bases from J, with 10 bases between. The CDR3 DNA sequence: TGTGCCAGCAGCTTAGGGCGGGGAGGTGAGCAGTTCTTC. Protein sequence: CASSLGRGGEQFF.

The V and J genes are TRBV5-1 and TRBJ2-1, with D perhaps matching TRBD2 (6 bases). The CDR3 is 12 residues long. Germline CDR1 and CDR2: SGHRS and YFSETQ. The V gene lost 6 bases and the J gene lost 8 bases, with 12 bases spanning the gap. CDR3 nucleotide sequence: TGCGCCAGCAAAGGAACGGGAGATGAGCAGTTCTTC. Translating it yields CASKGTGDEQFF.

V and J are TRBV30 and TRBJ1-1; 9 nucleotides line up with TRBD1. Trimming at V came to 4 bases and at J to 4 bases, leaving 13 bases not matched to a gene. The germline CDR1 and CDR2 sequences are GTSNPN and SVGIG (reference sequence). CDR3 length equals 16 residues. CDR3 coding DNA: TGTGCCTGGATCACAACAGGGGGCGTGGGCCGCACTGAAGCTTTCTTT. Translated, it gives CAWITTGGVGRTEAFF.

The chain carries TRBV7-9 and TRBJ2-3; D is ambiguous. There are 11 residues in the CDR3. Germline CDR1 reads SEHNR; CDR2 reads FQNEAQ (reference sequence). The V end lost 10 bases, the J end lost 4 bases, and 9 bases lay between the germline ends. The CDR3 DNA reads TGTGCCACCCAGGCAGCAGATACGCAGTATTTT. It translates to CATQAADTQYF.

V is TRBV5-1 and J is TRBJ2-7, with 7 bases fitting TRBD1. J lost 2 bases, V lost 0 bases, and 5 bases had no gene match. Germline CDR1 reads SGHRS; CDR2 reads YFSETQ. This CDR3 is built from 15 residues. CDR3 coding DNA: TGCGCCAGCAGCTTGGGACAGGGTGGCGCCTACGAGCAGTACTTC. The encoded protein is CASSLGQGGAYEQYF.

The V gene is TRBV4-2, the J gene TRBJ2-3, with 9 bases fitting TRBD2. The germline V gene has CDR1 LGHNA and CDR2 YNFKEQ. Unmatched junction bases numbered 11, after V lost 0 bases and J lost 4 bases. The CDR3 has 18 amino acids. The CDR3 DNA is TGTGCCAGCAGCCAAGATGAGGGAATAGCGGGGGAAGCAGATACGCAGTATTTT. Translated, it gives CASSQDEGIAGEADTQYF.

The chain uses TRBV14 and TRBJ2-5; D uncertain. V lost 1 base, J lost 5 bases, and 5 bases lay in between. The CDR3 has 12 residues. CDR1 and CDR2 from the germline V gene are SGHDN and FVKESK. CDR3 in amino acids: CASSQVVETQYF. The CDR3 DNA reads as TGTGCCAGCAGCCAAGTCGTTGAGACCCAGTACTTC.

This chain uses TRBV19 with TRBJ1-2; 7 bases map to TRBD1. Germline V lookup: CDR1 LNHDA, CDR2 SQIVND (reference sequence). The CDR3 runs 16 residues. Trimming at V came to 2 bases and at J to 8 bases, leaving 14 bases not matched to a gene. CDR3 protein: CASSITGQTGLNGYTF. In nucleotides, the CDR3 is TGTGCCAGTAGTATAACCGGCCAGACAGGGCTTAACGGCTACACCTTC.

The chain has TRBV28 and TRBJ2-7, with 9 bases that match TRBD2. Trimming removed 6 bases from V and 3 bases from J; junction bases left unmatched: 0. This CDR3 has 12 amino acids. The germline V gene has CDR1 MDHEN and CDR2 SYDVKM. CDR3 region: CASRAGGYEQYF. CDR3 sequence (DNA): TGTGCCAGCAGAGCGGGAGGCTACGAGCAGTACTTC.

The V and J genes are TRBV30 and TRBJ1-2; maybe TRBD1 (6 bases). Germline V gives CDR1 GTSNPN, CDR2 SVGIG (reference sequence). V lost 0 bases to trimming and J lost 8 bases, with 16 bases between them. The CDR3 has 14 residues. The CDR3 sequence: CAWSVRGGAGGYTF. CDR3 coding DNA: TGTGCCTGGAGTGTACGGGGGGGCGCAGGGGGCTACACCTTC.

This sequence joins TRBV6-1 and TRBJ1-4; 8 nucleotides match TRBD1. The CDR3 sequence is 14 residues long. V dropped 6 bases and J dropped 8; count of bases not matched to a gene: 8. CDR1 and CDR2 from the germline V gene are MNHNS and SASEGT. CDR3 region: CASRNQGAGEKLFF. As DNA, the CDR3 is TGTGCCAGCAGGAACCAGGGGGCTGGCGAAAAACTGTTTTTT.

This chain joins TRBV6-6 and TRBJ1-2; D not certain. Trimming shortened V by 5 bases and J by 5 bases, and 15 bases separated the two germline ends. The CDR3 spans 14 residues. Looked up from germline, CDR1 is MNHNY and CDR2 is SVGAGI (reference sequence). The CDR3, as DNA: TGTGCCAGCAGTACCGCCCCCGGTACGTATGGCTACACCTTC. Its protein product is CASSTAPGTYGYTF.

The chain is built from TRBV6-5 and TRBJ1-6; tentatively, D is TRBD1 (6 bases). CDR3 length equals 14 residues. CDR1 and CDR2 (germline): MNHEY, SVGAGI. Trimming took off 2 bases at V and 9 bases at J, with 11 bases between the two ends. This CDR3 reads CASSYGGRSSPLHF. In DNA form, the CDR3 reads TGTGCCAGCAGTTACGGGGGCCGGAGTTCACCCCTCCACTTT.

The chain links TRBV6-5 to TRBJ1-6; the match to TRBD1 covers 9 bases. V gave up 10 bases and J gave up 6 bases; unmatched junction bases: 7. This CDR3 contains 14 residues. Germline CDR1 is MNHEY and CDR2 is SVGAGI. The CDR3 loop reads CATHGTGFNSPLHF. CDR3 DNA sequence: TGTGCCACCCACGGGACAGGGTTTAATTCACCCCTCCACTTT.

This chain connects TRBV5-5 to TRBJ1-5; TRBD1 aligns across 9 bases. The germline gives CDR1 SGHKS, CDR2 YYEKEE (reference sequence). V was pared by 5 bases and J by 3 bases, with 6 bases of the junction left unmatched. This CDR3 is 15 amino acids long. CDR3 nucleotides: TGTGCCAGCAGTCTGGACAGGGGCTTCAATCAGCCCCAGCATTTT. The encoded protein is CASSLDRGFNQPQHF.